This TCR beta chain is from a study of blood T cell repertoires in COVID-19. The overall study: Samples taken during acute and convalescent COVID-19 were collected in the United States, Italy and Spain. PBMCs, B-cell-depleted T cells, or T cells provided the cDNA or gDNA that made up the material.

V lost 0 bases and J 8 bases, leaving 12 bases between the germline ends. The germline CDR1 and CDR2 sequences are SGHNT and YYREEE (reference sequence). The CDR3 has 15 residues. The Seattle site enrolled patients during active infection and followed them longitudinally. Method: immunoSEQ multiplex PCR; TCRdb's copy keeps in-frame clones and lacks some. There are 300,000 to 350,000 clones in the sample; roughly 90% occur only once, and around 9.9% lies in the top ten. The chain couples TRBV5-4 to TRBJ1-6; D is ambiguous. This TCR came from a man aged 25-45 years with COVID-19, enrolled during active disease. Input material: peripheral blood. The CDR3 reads CASSLVTGGDSPLHF. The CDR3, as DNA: TGTGCCAGCAGCTTGGTGACGGGCGGGGATTCACCCCTCCACTTT.